This T cell receptor beta chain was captured in a study of T cell changes during pregnancy in multiple sclerosis. Clones were read by immunoSEQ multiplex PCR, and TCRdb kept only the in-frame ones, dropping some. The sample lists tens of thousands of clones, roughly nine tenths seen once, with over 0.8% in the top ten. The CDR3 has 16 amino acids. Germline assignment: CDR1 LNHDA and CDR2 SQIVND (reference sequence). V was clipped by 4 bases and J by 0 bases; unmatched bases: 4. The chain has TRBV19 and TRBJ2-5; 11 nucleotides agree with TRBD2. This receptor was obtained from a female donor in good health, enrolled as a control in a pregnancy study. Material: peripheral blood, obtained in the first trimester of pregnancy. As DNA, the CDR3 is TGTGCCAGTAGTACCGGACTAGCGGGCCACCAAGAGACCCAGTACTTC. Protein sequence: CASSTGLAGHQETQYF.